The table lists the clone carrying this TCR beta chain with a few counts. Its antigen is not identified. The data are from a study of cytomegalovirus exposure and HLA in healthy donors. Study conclusions and caveats: As a later analysis revealed, the rate of TCR association differed by HLA locus, with DRB1 most and HLA-C fewest. No immune exposure information besides CMV serostatus was available. The authors later found HLA-associated TCR beta chains more clonally expanded than equally common others.

Germline V lookup: CDR1 MDHEN, CDR2 SYDVKM. The CDR3 is 14 amino acids. The V end lost 10 bases, the J end lost 11 bases, and 24 bases lay between the germline ends. 13 Jbeta primers and 60 Vbeta primers were used for the PCR. Some clones are missing from TCRdb's copy, which holds only in-frame ones; the method was immunoSEQ multiplex PCR. This sample has about 62,000 clones, with more than 75% found just once. The sample consisted of PBMCs. The receptor's source is a man younger than 30 in good health and CMV-seronegative. The chain combines TRBV28 with TRBJ1-5, with D unclear. CDR3 DNA: TGTGCCATCCCCCCGGTCTCGAGAGTGAGAGCCCAGCATTTT. Translated, it gives CAIPPVSRVRAQHF.